The T cell receptor (beta chain) described here comes from a study of identical twins. Study-wide results and limits: Partly confounded zero-insertion analyses could result from invariant MAIT and iNKT cells. Fewer insertions were carried by abundant cord blood beta clonotypes, but none was seen in memory repertoires.

Among all donors, each was a healthy Caucasian. Template switching added a universal primer site, and cDNA bore unique molecular identifiers. TCRdb re-called the 5' RACE reads through MiXCR, storing one row per CDR3 protein. Here the sample spans about 240,000 distinct CDR3 sequences, 6% to 8.5% being singletons. The CDR3 runs 14 residues. V was pared by 4 bases and J by 5 bases, with 4 bases of the junction left unmatched. This clonotype showed up just a few times. Its antigen is still unknown. The same sample was also used in a study of yellow fever vaccine responses in identical twins.

The chain carries TRBV12-3 or TRBV12-4 and TRBJ1-5; 8 nucleotides agree with TRBD1. The sequence was collected from a woman under 30 in good health. Material: CD8+ T cells sorted from blood. The CDR3 is CASSYGTGYQPQHF. CDR3 coding DNA: TGTGCCAGCAGTTACGGGACAGGTTATCAGCCCCAGCATTTT.